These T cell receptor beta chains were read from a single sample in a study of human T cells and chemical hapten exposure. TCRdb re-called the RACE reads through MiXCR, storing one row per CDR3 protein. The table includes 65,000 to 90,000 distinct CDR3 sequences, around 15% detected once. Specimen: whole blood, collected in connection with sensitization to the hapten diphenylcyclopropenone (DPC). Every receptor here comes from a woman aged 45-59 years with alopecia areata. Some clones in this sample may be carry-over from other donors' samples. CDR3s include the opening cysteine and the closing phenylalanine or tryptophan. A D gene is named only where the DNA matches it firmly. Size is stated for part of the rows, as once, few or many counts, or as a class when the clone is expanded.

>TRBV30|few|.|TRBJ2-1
CASPRASNEQFF
TGTGCCTCCCCGAGAGCGTCCAATGAGCAGTTCTTC
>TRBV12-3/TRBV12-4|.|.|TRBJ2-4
CASSLGSAKNIQYF
TGTGCCAGCAGTTTGGGTTCTGCCAAAAACATTCAGTACTTC
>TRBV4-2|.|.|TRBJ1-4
CASSQDSAEGLFF
TGTGCCAGCAGCCAAGATTCTGCGGAAGGACTGTTTTTT
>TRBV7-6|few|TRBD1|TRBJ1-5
CASSLQGAGQPQHF
TGTGCCAGCAGCTTACAGGGGGCAGGTCAGCCCCAGCATTTT
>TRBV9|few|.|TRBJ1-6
CASSEQDAKDSPLHF
TGTGCCAGCAGCGAACAGGACGCTAAGGATTCACCCCTCCACTTT
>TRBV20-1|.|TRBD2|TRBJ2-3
CSAARAGASGRSSTDTQYF
TGCAGTGCCGCTAGAGCCGGGGCTAGCGGGAGATCGAGCACAGATACGCAGTATTTT
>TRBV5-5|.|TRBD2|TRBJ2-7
CASSLSGLARISYEQYF
TGTGCCAGCAGCTTGAGTGGACTAGCGCGAATCTCCTACGAGCAGTACTTC
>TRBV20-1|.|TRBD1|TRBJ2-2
CSARDPGQGNGELFF
TGCAGTGCTAGAGACCCGGGACAGGGGAACGGGGAGCTGTTTTTT
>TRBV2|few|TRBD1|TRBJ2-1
CASSLDRAVEQFF
TGTGCCAGCAGTTTGGACAGGGCGGTTGAGCAGTTCTTC
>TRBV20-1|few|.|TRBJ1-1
CSARDRALEAFF
TGCAGTGCTAGAGATCGGGCGCTAGAAGCTTTCTTT
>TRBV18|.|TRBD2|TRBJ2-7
CASSPREDPYEQYF
TGTGCCAGCTCACCGCGGGAGGACCCCTACGAGCAGTACTTC
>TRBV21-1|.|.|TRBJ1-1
CASSNPRTDGNTEAFF
TGTGCCAGCAGCAACCCGAGAACGGACGGCAACACTGAAGCTTTCTTT
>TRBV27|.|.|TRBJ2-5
CASSPYRDYQETQYF
TGTGCCAGCAGCCCCTACCGGGACTACCAAGAGACCCAGTACTTC
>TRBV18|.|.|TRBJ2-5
CASSRQGSQETQYF
TGTGCCAGCTCACGGCAGGGGAGCCAAGAGACCCAGTACTTC
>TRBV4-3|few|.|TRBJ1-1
CASSQRGEGTEAFF
TGCGCCAGCAGCCAACGTGGGGAAGGAACTGAAGCTTTCTTT
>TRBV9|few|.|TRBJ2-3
CASSVDGNSYTDTQYF
TGTGCCAGCAGCGTAGACGGGAATAGTTACACAGATACGCAGTATTTT
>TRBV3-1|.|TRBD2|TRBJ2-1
CASSQYGTSGSGEQFF
TGTGCCAGCAGCCAGTACGGGACTAGCGGGAGTGGTGAGCAGTTCTTC
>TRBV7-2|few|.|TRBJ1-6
CASSSEGGANSPLHF
TGTGCCAGCAGCTCAGAGGGGGGGGCTAATTCACCCCTCCACTTT
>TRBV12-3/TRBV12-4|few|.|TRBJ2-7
CASSFGSGEQYF
TGTGCCAGCAGTTTTGGGTCTGGGGAGCAGTACTTC
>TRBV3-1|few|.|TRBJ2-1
CASSQDSPWAPSSYNEQFF
TGTGCCAGCAGCCAAGATTCCCCGTGGGCCCCAAGCTCCTACAATGAGCAGTTCTTC
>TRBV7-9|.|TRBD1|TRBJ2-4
CASSPSATGGDAKNIQYF
TGTGCCAGCAGCCCCTCTGCAACAGGGGGCGATGCCAAAAACATTCAGTACTTC
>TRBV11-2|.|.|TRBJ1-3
CASSVAGSSGNTIYF
TGTGCCAGCAGCGTAGCAGGGAGCTCTGGAAACACCATATATTTT
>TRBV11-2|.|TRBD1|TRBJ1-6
CASSLQTGGNSPLHF
TGTGCCAGCAGCTTACAGACAGGGGGTAATTCACCCCTCCACTTT
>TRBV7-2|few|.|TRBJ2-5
CASSIGRQETQYF
TGTGCCAGCAGCATAGGACGTCAAGAGACCCAGTACTTC
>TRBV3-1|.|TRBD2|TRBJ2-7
CASSQAGLAGYYEQYF
TGTGCCAGCAGCCAAGCGGGACTAGCGGGGTACTACGAGCAGTACTTC
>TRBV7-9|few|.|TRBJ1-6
CASNEGNSPLHF
TGTGCCAGCAACGAGGGTAACTCACCCCTCCACTTT
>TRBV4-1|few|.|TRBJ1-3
CASSQEDRPGNTIYF
TGCGCCAGCAGCCAAGAGGACAGACCCGGAAACACCATATATTTT
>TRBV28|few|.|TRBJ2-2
CASRTHGGGTGELFF
TGTGCCAGCAGGACACACGGAGGGGGCACCGGGGAGCTGTTTTTT
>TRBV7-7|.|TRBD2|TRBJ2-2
CASSFVSSGIGELFF
TGTGCCAGCAGCTTTGTATCTAGCGGGATTGGGGAGCTGTTTTTT
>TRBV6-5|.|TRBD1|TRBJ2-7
CASSLNRGEQYF
TGTGCCAGCAGTCTTAACAGGGGCGAGCAGTACTTC
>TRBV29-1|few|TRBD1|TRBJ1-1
CSGGRTGSAEAFF
TGCAGCGGGGGACGGACAGGATCGGCTGAAGCTTTCTTT
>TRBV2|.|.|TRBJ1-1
CASSEALEAFF
TGTGCCAGCAGTGAAGCCCTTGAAGCTTTCTTT
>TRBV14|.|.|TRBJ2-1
CASSQEIRGLEQFF
TGTGCCAGCAGCCAAGAGATACGGGGTTTAGAGCAGTTCTTC
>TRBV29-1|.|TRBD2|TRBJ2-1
CSALAGGPQFF
TGCAGCGCACTAGCGGGAGGGCCGCAGTTCTTC
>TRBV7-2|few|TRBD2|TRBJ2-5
CASSLWTSGQETQYF
TGTGCCAGCAGCTTATGGACTAGCGGCCAAGAGACCCAGTACTTC
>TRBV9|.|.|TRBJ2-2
CASSVQWGSGELFF
TGTGCCAGCAGCGTTCAGTGGGGGTCCGGGGAGCTGTTTTTT
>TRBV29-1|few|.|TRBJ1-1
CSARVGGLNTEAFF
TGCAGCGCCCGGGTCGGAGGATTGAACACTGAAGCTTTCTTT
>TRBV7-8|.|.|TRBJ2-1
CASSYPGPEQFF
TGTGCCAGCAGCTACCCTGGGCCAGAGCAGTTCTTC
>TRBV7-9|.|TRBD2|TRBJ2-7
CASSIAGTSGSYEQYF
TGTGCCAGCAGCATCGCTGGGACTAGCGGAAGCTACGAGCAGTACTTC
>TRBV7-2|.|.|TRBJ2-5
CASSEWGETQYF
TGTGCCAGCAGCGAGTGGGGGGAGACCCAGTACTTC
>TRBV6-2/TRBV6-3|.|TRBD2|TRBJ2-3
CASSRWREDPSDTQYF
TGTGCCAGCTCGCGGTGGCGGGAGGATCCATCGGATACGCAGTATTTT
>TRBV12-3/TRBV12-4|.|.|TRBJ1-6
CASSHTGTKNSPLHF
TGTGCCAGCAGTCACACCGGGACAAAAAATTCACCCCTCCACTTT
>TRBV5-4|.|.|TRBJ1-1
CASSYRQNTEAFF
TGTGCCAGCAGCTACAGACAGAACACTGAAGCTTTCTTT
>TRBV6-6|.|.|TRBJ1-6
CTSRTPGAREYNSPLHF
TGTACCAGCAGAACCCCCGGGGCCCGTGAGTATAATTCACCCCTCCACTTT
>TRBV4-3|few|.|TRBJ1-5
CASSRGKDQPQHF
TGCGCCAGCAGCCGGGGCAAAGATCAGCCCCAGCATTTT
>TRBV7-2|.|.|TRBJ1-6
CASSLASGTPGAPLHF
TGTGCCAGCAGCTTAGCGAGCGGGACACCCGGGGCACCCCTCCACTTT
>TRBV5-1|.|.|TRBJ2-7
CASSLAKMSRQPGVYEQYF
TGCGCCAGCAGCTTGGCCAAGATGAGCCGACAACCTGGGGTCTACGAGCAGTACTTC
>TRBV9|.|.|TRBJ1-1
CASSVASDTEAFF
TGTGCCAGCAGCGTAGCCTCAGACACTGAAGCTTTCTTT
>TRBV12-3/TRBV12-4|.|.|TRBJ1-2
CASSNNLHGYTF
TGTGCCAGCAGCAACAATCTTCACGGCTACACCTTC
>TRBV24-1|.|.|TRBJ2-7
CATSDRTLTYEQYF
TGTGCCACCAGTGATCGGACTCTTACCTACGAGCAGTACTTC